In this sample, the clone carrying this T cell receptor (beta chain) turned up once. This entry is derived from a study of T cell responses to AZD1222 COVID-19 vaccine. Losses at the gene ends were 2 bases for V and 7 bases for J; bases not matched to a gene: 4. CDR3 length: 13 amino acids. Germline V gene data show CDR1 as MNHEY and CDR2 as SVGAGI. Sequenced by immunoSEQ multiplex PCR; TCRdb stores in-frame clones only, minus some. The sample comprises over 100,000 clones, roughly 89% of which are singletons, and around 8.6% rests with the top ten. The specimen was peripheral blood, collected on day 0 of AZD1222 vaccination. The V and J genes are TRBV6-5 and TRBJ1-2; 7 bases align to TRBD1. The receptor was derived from an adult in good health. This chain's CDR3 is CASSYRNRGGYTF. DNA of the CDR3: TGTGCCAGCAGTTACCGGAACAGGGGTGGCTACACCTTC.